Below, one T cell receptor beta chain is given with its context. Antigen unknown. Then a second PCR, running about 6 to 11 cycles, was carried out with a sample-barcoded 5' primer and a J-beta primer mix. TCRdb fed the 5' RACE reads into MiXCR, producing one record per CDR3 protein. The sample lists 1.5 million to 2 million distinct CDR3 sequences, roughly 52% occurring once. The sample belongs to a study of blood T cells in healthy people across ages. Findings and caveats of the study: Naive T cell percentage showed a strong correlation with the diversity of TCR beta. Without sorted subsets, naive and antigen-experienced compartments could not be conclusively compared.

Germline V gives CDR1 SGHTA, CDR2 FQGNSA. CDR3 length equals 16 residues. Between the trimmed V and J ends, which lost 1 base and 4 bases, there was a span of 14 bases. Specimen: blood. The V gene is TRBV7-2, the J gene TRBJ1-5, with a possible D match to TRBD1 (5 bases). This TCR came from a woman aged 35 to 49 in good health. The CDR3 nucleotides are TGTGCCAGCAGCTTAGGGGCTCTGGGGGGGAATCAGCCCCAGCATTTT. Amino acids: CASSLGALGGNQPQHF.